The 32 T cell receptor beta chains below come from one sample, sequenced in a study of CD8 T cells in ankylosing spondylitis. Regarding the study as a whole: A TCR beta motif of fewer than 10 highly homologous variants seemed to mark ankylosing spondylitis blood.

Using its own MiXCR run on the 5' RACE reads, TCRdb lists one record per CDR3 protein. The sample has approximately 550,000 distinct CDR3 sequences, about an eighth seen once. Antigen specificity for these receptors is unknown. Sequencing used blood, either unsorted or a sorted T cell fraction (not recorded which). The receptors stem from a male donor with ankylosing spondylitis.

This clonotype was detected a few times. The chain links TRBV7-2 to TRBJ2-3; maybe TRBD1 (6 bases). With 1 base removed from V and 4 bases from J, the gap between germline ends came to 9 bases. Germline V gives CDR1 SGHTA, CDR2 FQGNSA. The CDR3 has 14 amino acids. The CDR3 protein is CASSLETGSDTQYF. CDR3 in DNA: TGTGCCAGCAGCTTAGAGACAGGATCAGATACGCAGTATTTT.

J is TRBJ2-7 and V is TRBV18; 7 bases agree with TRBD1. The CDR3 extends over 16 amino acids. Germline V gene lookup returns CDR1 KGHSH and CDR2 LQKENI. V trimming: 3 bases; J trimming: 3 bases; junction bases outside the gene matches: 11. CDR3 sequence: CASSPSTGTEDYEQYF. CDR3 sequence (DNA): TGTGCCAGCTCACCGAGTACCGGGACAGAGGACTACGAGCAGTACTTC.

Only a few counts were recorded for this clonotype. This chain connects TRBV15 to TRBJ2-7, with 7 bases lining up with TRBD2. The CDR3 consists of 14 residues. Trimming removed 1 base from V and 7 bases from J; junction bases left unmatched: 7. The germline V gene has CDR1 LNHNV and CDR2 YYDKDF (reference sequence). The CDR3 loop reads CATSRGSAGVEQYF. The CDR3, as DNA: TGTGCCACCAGCAGAGGATCGGCGGGAGTGGAGCAGTACTTC.

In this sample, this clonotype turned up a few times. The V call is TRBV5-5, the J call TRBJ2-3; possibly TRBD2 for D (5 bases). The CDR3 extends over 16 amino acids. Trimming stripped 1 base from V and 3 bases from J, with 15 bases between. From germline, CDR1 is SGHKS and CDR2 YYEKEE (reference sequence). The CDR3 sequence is CASSLSAASTTDTQYF. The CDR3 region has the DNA TGTGCCAGCAGCTTGTCAGCGGCCAGCACGACAGATACGCAGTATTTT.

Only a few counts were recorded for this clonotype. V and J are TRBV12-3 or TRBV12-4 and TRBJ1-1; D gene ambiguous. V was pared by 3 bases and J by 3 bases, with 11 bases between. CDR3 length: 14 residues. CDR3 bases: TGTGCCAGCAGTTTCGGGCGGATGGACACTGAAGCTTTCTTT. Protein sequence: CASSFGRMDTEAFF.

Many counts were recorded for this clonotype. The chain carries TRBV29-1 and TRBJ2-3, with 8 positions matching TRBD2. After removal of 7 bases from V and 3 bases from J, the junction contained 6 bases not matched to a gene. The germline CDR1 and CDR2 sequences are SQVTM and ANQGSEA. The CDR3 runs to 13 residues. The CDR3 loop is CSGVAGITDTQYF. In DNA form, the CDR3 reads TGCAGCGGGGTAGCGGGAATTACAGATACGCAGTATTTT.

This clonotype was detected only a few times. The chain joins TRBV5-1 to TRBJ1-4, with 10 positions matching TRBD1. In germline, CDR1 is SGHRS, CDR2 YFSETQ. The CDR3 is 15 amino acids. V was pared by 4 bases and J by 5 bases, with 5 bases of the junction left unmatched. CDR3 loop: CASSIRGQGNEKLFF. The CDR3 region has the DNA TGCGCCAGCAGCATAAGGGGACAGGGGAATGAAAAACTGTTTTTT.

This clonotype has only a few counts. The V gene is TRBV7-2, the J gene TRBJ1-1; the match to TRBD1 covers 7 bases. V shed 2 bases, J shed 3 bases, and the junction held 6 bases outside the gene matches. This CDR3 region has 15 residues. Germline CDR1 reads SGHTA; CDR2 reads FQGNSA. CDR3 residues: CASSLSRGADTEAFF. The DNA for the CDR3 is TGTGCCAGCAGCTTAAGCAGGGGGGCGGACACTGAAGCTTTCTTT.

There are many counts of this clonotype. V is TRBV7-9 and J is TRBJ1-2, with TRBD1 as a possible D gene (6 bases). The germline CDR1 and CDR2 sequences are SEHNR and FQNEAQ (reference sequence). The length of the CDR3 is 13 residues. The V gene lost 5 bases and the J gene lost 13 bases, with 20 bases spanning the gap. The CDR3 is CASSLTSPGHFTF. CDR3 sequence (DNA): TGTGCCAGCAGCCTCACCAGCCCGGGACATTTCACCTTC.

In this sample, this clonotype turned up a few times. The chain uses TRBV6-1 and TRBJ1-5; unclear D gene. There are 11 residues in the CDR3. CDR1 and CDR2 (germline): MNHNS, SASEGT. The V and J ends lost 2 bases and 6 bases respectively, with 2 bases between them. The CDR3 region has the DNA TGTGCCAGCAGTGAATTTCAGCCCCAGCATTTT. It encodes CASSEFQPQHF.

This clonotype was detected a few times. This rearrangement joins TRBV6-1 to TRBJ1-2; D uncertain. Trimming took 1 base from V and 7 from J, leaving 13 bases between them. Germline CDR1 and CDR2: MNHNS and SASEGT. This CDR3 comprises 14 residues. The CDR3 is CASSEGSAVAGYTF. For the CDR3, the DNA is TGTGCCAGCAGTGAAGGTTCTGCAGTAGCTGGCTACACCTTC.

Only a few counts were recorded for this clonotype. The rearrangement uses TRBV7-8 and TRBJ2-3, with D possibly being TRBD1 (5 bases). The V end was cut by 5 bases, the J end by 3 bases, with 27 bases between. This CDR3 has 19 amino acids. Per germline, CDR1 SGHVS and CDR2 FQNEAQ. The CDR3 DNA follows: TGTGCCAGCAGCCACCAAAGGGGCCTGGACCCTAGGGAAACAGATACGCAGTATTTT. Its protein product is CASSHQRGLDPRETDTQYF.

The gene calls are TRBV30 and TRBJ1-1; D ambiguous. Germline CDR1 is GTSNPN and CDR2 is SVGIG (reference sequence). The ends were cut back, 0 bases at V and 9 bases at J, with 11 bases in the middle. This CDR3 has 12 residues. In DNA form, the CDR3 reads TGTGCCTGGAGTGTCCTTCTAAGACAAGCTTTCTTT. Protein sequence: CAWSVLLRQAFF.

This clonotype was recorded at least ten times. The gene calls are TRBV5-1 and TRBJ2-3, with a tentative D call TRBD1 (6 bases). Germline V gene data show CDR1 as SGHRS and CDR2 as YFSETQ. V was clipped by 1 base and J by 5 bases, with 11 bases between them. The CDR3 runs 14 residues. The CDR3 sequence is CASSLQGRVDTQYF. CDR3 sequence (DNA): TGCGCCAGCAGCTTGCAGGGGCGGGTAGATACGCAGTATTTT.

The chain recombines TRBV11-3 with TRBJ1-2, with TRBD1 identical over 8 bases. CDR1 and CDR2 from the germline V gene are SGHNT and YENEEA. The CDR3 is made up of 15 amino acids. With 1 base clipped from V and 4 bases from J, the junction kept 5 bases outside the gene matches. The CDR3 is CASSLGLTGGYGYTF. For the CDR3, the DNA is TGTGCCAGCAGCTTAGGACTTACAGGGGGCTATGGCTACACCTTC. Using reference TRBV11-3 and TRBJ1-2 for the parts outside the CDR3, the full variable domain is EAGVVQSPRYKIIEKKQPVAFWCNPISGHNTLYWYLQNLGQGPELLIRYENEEAVDDSQLPKDRFSAERLKGVDSTLKIQPAELGDSAVYLCASSLGLTGGYGYTFGSGTRLTVV.

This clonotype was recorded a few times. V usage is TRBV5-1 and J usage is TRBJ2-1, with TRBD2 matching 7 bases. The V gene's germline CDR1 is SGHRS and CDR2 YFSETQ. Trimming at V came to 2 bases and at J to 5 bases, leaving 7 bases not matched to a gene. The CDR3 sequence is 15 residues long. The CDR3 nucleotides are TGCGCCAGCAGCTTCAGCCCTAGCGGAAACAATGAGCAGTTCTTC. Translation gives CASSFSPSGNNEQFF.

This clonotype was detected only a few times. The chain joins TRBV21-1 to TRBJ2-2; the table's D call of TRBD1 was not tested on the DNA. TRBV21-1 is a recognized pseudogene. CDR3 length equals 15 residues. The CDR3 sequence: CASSRGRRVTGELFF. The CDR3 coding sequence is TGTGCCAGCTCGCGGGGCAGACGAGTCACCGGGGAGCTGTTTTTT.

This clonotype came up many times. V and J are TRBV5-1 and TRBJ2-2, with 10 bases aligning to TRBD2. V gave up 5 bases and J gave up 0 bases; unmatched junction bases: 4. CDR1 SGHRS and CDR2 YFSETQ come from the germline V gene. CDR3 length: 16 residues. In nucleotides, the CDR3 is TGCGCCAGCAGTCGTGGACTAGCGGCGAACACCGGGGAGCTGTTTTTT. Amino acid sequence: CASSRGLAANTGELFF.

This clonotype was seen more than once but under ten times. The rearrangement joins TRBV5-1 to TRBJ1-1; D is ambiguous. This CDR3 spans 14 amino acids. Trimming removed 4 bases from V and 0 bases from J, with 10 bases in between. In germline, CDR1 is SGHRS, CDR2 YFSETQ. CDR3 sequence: CASSVQLMNTEAFF. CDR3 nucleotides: TGCGCCAGCAGCGTGCAGCTAATGAACACTGAAGCTTTCTTT.

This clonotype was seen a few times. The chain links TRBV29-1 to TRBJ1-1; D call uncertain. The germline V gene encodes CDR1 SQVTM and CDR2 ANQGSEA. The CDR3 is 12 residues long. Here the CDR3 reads CTITAVGTEAFF. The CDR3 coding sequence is TGCACCATCACAGCCGTTGGGACTGAAGCTTTCTTT.

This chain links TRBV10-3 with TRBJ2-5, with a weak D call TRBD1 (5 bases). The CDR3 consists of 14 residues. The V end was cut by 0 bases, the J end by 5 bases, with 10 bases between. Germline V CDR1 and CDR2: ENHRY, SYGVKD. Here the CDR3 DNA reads TGTGCCATCAGTGAGTCGCAGGGCAGGGAGACCCAGTACTTC. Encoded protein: CAISESQGRETQYF.

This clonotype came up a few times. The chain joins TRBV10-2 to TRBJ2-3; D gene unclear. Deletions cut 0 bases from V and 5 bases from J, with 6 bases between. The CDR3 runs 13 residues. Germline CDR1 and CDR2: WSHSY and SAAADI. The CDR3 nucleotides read TGCGCCAGCAGTGAGTCGTCGGGAGATACGCAGTATTTT. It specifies CASSESSGDTQYF.

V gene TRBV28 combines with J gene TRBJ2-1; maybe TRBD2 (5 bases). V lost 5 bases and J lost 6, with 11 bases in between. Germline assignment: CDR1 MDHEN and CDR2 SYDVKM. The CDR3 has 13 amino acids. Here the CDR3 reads CASSVGLFNEQFF. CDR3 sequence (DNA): TGTGCCAGCAGTGTAGGACTTTTCAATGAGCAGTTCTTC.

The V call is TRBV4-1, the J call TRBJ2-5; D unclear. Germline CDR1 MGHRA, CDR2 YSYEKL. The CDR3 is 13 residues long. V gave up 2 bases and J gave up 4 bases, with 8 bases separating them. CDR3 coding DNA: TGCGCCAGCAGCCAATGGCGTGGAGAGACCCAGTACTTC. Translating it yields CASSQWRGETQYF.

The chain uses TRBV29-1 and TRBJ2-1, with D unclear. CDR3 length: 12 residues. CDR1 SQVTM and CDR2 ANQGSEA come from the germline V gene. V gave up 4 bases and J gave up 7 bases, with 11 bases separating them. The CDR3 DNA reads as TGCAGCGTTGTTCGCCTAGGGAATGAGCAGTTCTTC. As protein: CSVVRLGNEQFF.

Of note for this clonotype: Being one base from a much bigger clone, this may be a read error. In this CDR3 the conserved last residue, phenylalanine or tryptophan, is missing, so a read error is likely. The CDR3 reads CSARDSHVSYNEQFI. CDR3 in DNA: TGCAGTGCTAGAGATTCGCACGTTTCCTACAATGAGCAGTTCATC. The rearrangement uses TRBV20-1 and TRBJ2-1; no definite D call. V lost 0 bases and J 1 base, leaving 10 bases between the germline ends. The length of the CDR3 is 15 residues. Germline CDR1 is DFQATT and CDR2 is SNEGSKA (reference sequence).

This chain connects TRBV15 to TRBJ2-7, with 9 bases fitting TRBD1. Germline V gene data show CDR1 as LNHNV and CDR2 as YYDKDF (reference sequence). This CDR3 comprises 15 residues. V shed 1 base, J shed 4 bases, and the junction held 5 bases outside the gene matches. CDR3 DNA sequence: TGTGCCACCAGCAGAGCGCAGGGACAGGGATACGAGCAGTACTTC. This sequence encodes CATSRAQGQGYEQYF.

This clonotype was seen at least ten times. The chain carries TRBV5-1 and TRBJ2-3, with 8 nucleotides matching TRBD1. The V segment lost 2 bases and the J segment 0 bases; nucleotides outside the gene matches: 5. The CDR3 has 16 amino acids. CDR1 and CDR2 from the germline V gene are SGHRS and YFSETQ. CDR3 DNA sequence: TGCGCCAGCAGCTTCCAGGGGGCTGCTAGCACAGATACGCAGTATTTT. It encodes CASSFQGAASTDTQYF.

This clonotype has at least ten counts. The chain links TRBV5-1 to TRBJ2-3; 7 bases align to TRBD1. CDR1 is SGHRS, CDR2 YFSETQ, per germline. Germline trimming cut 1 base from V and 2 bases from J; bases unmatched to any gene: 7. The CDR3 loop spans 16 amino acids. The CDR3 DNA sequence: TGCGCCAGCAGCTTGACAGGGGCGGTTCACACAGATACGCAGTATTTT. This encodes CASSLTGAVHTDTQYF.

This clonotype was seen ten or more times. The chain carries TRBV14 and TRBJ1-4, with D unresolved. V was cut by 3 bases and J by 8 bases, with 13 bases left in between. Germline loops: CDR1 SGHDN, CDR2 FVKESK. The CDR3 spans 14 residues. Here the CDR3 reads CASSHSRGWEKLFF. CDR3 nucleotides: TGTGCCAGCAGCCATTCTCGGGGATGGGAAAAACTGTTTTTT.

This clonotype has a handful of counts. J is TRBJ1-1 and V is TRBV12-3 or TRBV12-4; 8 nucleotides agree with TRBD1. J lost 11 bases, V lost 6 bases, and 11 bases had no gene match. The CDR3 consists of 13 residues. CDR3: CASSRQPGGGAFF. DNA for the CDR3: TGTGCCAGCAGCCGCCAGCCAGGGGGCGGGGCTTTCTTT.

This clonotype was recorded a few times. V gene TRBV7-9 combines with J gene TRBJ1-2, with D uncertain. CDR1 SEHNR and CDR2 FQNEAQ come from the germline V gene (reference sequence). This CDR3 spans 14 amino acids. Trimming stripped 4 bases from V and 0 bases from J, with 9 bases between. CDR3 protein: CASSYNIANYGYTF. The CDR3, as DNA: TGTGCCAGCAGCTACAACATAGCTAACTATGGCTACACCTTC.